This TCR beta chain was captured in a study of human T cells and chemical hapten exposure. Study background: Patients having alopecia areata, totalis or universalis were mostly female. Slight differences in pooled library volume were the main source of varying TCR yields across samples.

Authors' processing steps: TCRs per sample had a median of approximately 88,000 and ranged from about 20,000 to 700,000. Each CDR3 protein gets one entry after TCRdb re-called the RACE reads with MiXCR. The V and J calls come from TCRdb's annotation, not from the publication. The sample carries tens of thousands of distinct CDR3 sequences, 11% recorded once. Time point of the sample: patch test 2, 6 weeks after DPC sensitization. Indicated treatment: therapeutic diphenylcyclopropenone sensitization with weekly scalp DPC. Before extraction, the whole blood was not fractionated, and total RNA was taken from it. The TCR was taken from a man aged 40-50 years with alopecia areata. Some clones in this sample may be carry-over from other donors' samples. The sample was whole blood, taken in connection with sensitization to the hapten diphenylcyclopropenone (DPC).

CDR3 DNA: TGTGCCAGCAGCCATCACCCTCGCGGGAGGGCCCCGTACGAGCAGTACTTC. It specifies CASSHHPRGRAPYEQYF. V gene TRBV12-3 or TRBV12-4 combines with J gene TRBJ2-7; 9 nucleotides align to TRBD2. This CDR3 is built from 17 residues. The V gene end was trimmed by 6 bases and the J gene end by 4 bases; junction bases not matched to a gene: 16.